This is a list of T cell receptor beta chains from one sample in a study of CD8 T cells in ankylosing spondylitis. MiXCR was run by TCRdb on the 5' RACE reads, yielding one entry per CDR3 protein. This table has 210,000 or so distinct CDR3 sequences, around 25% appearing once. Sequenced material: blood, either unsorted or a sorted T cell fraction (not recorded which). The source is a male donor with ankylosing spondylitis or in good health (not recorded which). The CDR3 runs from the conserved cysteine through the conserved F or W. Each record gives: clone size, V gene, CDR3 length, CDR3 protein. Rows give clone size only sometimes, using once, few, many, or a class for an expanded clone.

NA | TRBV10-3 | 13 | CAISADRTGELFF
many | TRBV3-1 | 16 | CASSQSTSGAYYEQYF
NA | TRBV29-1 | 12 | CSVDGFTDTQYF
few | TRBV10-3 | 13 | CAITTGTGDGYTF
few | TRBV20-1 | 15 | CSSGAGAPLPDTQYF
few | TRBV20-1 | 15 | CSARDLAGGQETQYF
many | TRBV20-1 | 15 | CSAKPTSRVHNEQFF
NA | TRBV19 | 12 | CASSIEGYEQYF
NA | TRBV29-1 | 14 | CSVESGGSTDTQYF
few | TRBV10-3 | 14 | CAISDRLAYNEQFF
many | TRBV12-3/TRBV12-4 | 14 | CASSSNRASQPQHF
few | TRBV6-1 | 13 | CASRKTGVGIQYF
many | TRBV29-1 | 14 | CSVRLPSSYNEQFF
NA | TRBV4-3 | 15 | CASSHQVQGRNIQYF
many | TRBV5-4 | 13 | CASSSGQGNEQFF
many | TRBV5-1 | 15 | CASSLWRGSTDTQYF
NA | TRBV4-3 | 17 | CASSQEVASGRAYEQYF
many | TRBV5-1 | 15 | CASSLAGGSTDTQYF
many | TRBV10-3 | 15 | CAIRSGPSGNNEQFF
few | TRBV20-1 | 16 | CSALRWTSGSSDTQYF
few | TRBV6-5 | 12 | CASTPGEGTQYF